This T cell receptor (beta chain) emerged from a study of CD8 T cells in Susac syndrome. When the RNA was reverse transcribed, random hexamers were used with an input of roughly 0.45 to 1 ug. MiXCR, run by TCRdb on the immunoSEQ multiplex PCR reads, gives a single entry per CDR3 protein. This sample has around 200,000 distinct CDR3 sequences, with 95% found just once. This sequence was found in a human donor with Susac syndrome. Sequencing used CD8+ T cells from PBMCs.

The CDR3 sequence: CAWSRDTEETQYF. The CDR3 region has the DNA TGTGCCTGGTCCCGGGACACCGAAGAGACCCAGTACTTC. J is TRBJ2-5 and V is TRBV30; tentative D call: TRBD1 (6 bases). Trimming shortened V by 5 bases and J by 3 bases, and 13 bases separated the two germline ends. There are 13 residues in the CDR3. Germline CDR1 GTSNPN, CDR2 SVGIG (reference sequence). Full variable domain (remainder filled in from reference TRBV30 and TRBJ2-5): SQTIHQWPATLVQPVGSPLSLECTVEGTSNPNLYWYRQAAGRGLQLLFYSVGIGQISSEVPQNLSASRPQDRQFILSSKKLLLSDSGFYLCAWSRDTEETQYFGPGTRLLVL.